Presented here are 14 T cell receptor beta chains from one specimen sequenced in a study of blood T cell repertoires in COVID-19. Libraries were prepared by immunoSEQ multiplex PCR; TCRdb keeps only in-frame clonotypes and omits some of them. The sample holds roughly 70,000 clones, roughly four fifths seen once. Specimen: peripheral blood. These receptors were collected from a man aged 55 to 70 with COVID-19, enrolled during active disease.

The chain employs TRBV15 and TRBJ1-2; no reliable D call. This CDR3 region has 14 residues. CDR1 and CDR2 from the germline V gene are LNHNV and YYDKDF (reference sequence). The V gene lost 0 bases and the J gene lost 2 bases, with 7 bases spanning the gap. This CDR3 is CATSRDAYNYGYTF. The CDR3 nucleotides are TGTGCCACCAGCAGAGACGCCTACAACTATGGCTACACCTTC.

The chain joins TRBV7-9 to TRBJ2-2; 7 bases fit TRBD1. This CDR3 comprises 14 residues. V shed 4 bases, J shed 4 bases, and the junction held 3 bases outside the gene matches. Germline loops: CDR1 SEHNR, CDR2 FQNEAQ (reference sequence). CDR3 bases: TGTGCCAGCAGCTCGGGACAGATCACCGGGGAGCTGTTTTTT. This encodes CASSSGQITGELFF.

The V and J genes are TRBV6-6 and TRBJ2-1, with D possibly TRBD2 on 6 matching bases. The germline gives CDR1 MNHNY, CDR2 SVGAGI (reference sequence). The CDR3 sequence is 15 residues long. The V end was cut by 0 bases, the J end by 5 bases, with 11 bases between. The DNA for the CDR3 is TGTGCCAGCAGTTACTCGGTCGCGGGACACAATGAGCAGTTCTTC. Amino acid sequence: CASSYSVAGHNEQFF.

This chain's CDR3 is CASSFRGYYEQYF. In nucleotides, the CDR3 is TGTGCCAGCAGTTTCCGGGGTTACTACGAGCAGTACTTC. The V and J genes are TRBV12-3 or TRBV12-4 and TRBJ2-7; TRBD2 might be the D (5 bases). The CDR3 is made up of 13 amino acids. Trimming removed 3 bases at V and 3 bases at J, with 9 bases between.

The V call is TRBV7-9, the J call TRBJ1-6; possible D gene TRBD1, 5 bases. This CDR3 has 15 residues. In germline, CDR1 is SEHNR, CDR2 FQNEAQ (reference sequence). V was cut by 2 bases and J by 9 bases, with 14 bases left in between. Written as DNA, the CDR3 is TGTGCCAGCAGCTTAACAGGATTCAACCGTTCACCCCTCCACTTT. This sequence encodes CASSLTGFNRSPLHF.

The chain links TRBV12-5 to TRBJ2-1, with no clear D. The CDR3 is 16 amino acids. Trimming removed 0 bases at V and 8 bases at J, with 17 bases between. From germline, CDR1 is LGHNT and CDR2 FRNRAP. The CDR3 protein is CASGLVYSPVLDEQFF. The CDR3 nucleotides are TGTGCTAGTGGTTTGGTGTACAGCCCCGTTTTAGATGAGCAGTTCTTC.

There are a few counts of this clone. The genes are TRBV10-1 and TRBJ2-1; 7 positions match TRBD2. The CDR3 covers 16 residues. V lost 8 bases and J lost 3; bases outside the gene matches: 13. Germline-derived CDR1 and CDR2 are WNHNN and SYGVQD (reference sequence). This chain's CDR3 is CASGLTSLLFYNEQFF. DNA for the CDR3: TGCGCCAGCGGGTTGACTAGCCTTCTTTTCTACAATGAGCAGTTCTTC.

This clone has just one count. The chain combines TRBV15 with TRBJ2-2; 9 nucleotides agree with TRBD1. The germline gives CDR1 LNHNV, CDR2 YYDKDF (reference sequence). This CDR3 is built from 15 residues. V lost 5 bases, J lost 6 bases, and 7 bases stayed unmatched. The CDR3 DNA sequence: TGTGCCACCAGCTCCCGGGACAGGGCAGCCGGGGAGCTGTTTTTT. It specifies CATSSRDRAAGELFF.

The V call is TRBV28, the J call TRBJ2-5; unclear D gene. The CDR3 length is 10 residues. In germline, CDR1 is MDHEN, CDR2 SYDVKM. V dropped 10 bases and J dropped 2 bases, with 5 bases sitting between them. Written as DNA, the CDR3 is TGTGCCACCAAACAAGAGACCCAGTACTTC. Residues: CATKQETQYF. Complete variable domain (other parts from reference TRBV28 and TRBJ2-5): DVKVTQSSRYLVKRTGEKVFLECVQDMDHENMFWYRQDPGLGLRLIYFSYDVKMKEKGDIPEGYSVSREKKERFSLILESASTNQTSMYLCATKQETQYFGPGTRLLVL.

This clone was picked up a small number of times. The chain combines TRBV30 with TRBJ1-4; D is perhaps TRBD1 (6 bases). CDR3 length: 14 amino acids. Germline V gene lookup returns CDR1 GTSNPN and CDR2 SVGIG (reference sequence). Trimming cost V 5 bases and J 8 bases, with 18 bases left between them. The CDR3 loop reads CAWGRPGTREKLFF. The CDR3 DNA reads TGTGCCTGGGGACGTCCGGGGACACGAGAAAAACTGTTTTTT.

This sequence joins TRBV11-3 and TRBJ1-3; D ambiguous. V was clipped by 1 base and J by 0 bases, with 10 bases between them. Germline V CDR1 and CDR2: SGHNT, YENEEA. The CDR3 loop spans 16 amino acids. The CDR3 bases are TGTGCCAGCAGCTTAGTGTATACGAGCTCTGGAAACACCATATATTTT. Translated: CASSLVYTSSGNTIYF. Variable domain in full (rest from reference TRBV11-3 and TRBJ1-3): EAGVVQSPRYKIIEKKQPVAFWCNPISGHNTLYWYLQNLGQGPELLIRYENEEAVDDSQLPKDRFSAERLKGVDSTLKIQPAELGDSAVYLCASSLVYTSSGNTIYFGEGSWLTVV.

The CDR3 bases are TGTGCCACCAGCAGGAAGTACAGGGGGCATAGGAATGAGCAGTTCTTC. Translated: CATSRKYRGHRNEQFF. The rearrangement joins TRBV15 to TRBJ2-1; 9 bases fit TRBD1. V shed 3 bases, J shed 7 bases, and the junction held 10 bases outside the gene matches. The CDR3 sequence is 16 residues long. Germline V gene sequence: CDR1 LNHNV, CDR2 YYDKDF (reference sequence).

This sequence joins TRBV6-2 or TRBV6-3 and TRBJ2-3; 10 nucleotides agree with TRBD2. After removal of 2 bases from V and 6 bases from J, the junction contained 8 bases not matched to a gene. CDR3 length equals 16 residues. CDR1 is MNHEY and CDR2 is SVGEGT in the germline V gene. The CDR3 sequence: CASSYPQRGGRDTQYF. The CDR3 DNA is TGTGCCAGCAGTTACCCCCAGCGGGGGGGCAGGGATACGCAGTATTTT.

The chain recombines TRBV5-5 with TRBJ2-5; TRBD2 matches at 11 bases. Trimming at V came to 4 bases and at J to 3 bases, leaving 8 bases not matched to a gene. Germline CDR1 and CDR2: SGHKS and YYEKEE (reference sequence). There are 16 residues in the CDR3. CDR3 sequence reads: CASSRPLAGEKETQYF. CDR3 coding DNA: TGTGCCAGCAGCCGCCCACTAGCGGGAGAAAAAGAGACCCAGTACTTC.